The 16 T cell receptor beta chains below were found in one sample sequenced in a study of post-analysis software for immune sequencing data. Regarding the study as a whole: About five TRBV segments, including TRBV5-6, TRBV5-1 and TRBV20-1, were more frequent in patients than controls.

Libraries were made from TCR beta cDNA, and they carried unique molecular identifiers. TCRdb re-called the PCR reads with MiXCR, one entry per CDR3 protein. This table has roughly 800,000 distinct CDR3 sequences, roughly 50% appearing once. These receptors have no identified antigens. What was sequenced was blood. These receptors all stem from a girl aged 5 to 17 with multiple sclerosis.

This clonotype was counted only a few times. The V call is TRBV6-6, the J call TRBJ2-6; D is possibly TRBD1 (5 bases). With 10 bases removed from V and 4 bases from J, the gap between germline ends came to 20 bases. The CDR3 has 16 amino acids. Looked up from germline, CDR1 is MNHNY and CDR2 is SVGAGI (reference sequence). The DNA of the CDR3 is TGTGCCATCAGGGCCCAGGAAGAGGTCGGGGCCAACGTCCTGACTTTC. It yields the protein CAIRAQEEVGANVLTF.

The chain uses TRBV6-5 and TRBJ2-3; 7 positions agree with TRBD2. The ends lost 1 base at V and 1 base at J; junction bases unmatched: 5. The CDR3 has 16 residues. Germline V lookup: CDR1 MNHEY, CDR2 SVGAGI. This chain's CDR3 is CASSYFRLAGTDTQYF. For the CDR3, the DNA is TGTGCCAGCAGTTACTTCCGACTAGCAGGCACAGATACGCAGTATTTT.

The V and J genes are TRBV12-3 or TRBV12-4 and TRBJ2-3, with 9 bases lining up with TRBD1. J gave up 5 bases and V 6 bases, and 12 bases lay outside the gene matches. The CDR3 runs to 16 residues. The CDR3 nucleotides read TGTGCCAGCAGATCCAGGACAGGGGAAGGAAGAGATACGCAGTATTTT. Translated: CASRSRTGEGRDTQYF.

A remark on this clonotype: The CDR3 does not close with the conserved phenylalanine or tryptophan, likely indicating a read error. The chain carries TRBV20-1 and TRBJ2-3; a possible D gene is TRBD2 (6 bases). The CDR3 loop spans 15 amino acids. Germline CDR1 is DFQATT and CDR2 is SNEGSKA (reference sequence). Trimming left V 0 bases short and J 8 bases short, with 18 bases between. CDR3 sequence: CSARDLTSSSATQYC. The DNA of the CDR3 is TGCAGTGCTAGAGATCTGACTAGTTCTTCGGCTACGCAGTATTGT.

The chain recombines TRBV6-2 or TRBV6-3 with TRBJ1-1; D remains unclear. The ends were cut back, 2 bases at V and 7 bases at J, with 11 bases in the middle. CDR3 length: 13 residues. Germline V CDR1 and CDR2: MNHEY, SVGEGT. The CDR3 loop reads CASSYGPISEAFF. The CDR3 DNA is TGTGCCAGCAGTTACGGCCCCATCAGTGAAGCTTTCTTT.

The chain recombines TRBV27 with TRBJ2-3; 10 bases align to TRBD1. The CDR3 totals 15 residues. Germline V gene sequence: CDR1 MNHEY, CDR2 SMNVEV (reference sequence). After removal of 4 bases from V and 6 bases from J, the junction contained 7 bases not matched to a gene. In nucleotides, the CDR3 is TGTGCCAGCAGTTCACGGACAGGGGGAGGGGATACGCAGTATTTT. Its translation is CASSSRTGGGDTQYF.

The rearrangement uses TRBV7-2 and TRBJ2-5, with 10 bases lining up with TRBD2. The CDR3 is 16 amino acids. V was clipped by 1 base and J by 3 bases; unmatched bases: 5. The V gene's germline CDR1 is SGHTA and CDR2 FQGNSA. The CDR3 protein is CASSLGVSGRKETQYF. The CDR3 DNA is TGTGCCAGCAGCTTAGGTGTTAGCGGGAGGAAAGAGACCCAGTACTTC.

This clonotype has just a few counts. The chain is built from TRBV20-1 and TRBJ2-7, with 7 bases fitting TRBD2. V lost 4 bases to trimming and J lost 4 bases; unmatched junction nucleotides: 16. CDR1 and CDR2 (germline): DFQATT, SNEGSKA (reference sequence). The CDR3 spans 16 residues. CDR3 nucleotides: TGCAGTGCTACCTCCCGGGCGGGACTAACGGTTTACGAGCAGTACTTC. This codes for CSATSRAGLTVYEQYF.

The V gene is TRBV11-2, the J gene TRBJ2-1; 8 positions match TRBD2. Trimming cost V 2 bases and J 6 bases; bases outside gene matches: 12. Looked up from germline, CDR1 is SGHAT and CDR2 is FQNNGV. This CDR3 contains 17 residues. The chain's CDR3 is CASSLNLLADLGNEQFF. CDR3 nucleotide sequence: TGTGCCAGCAGCTTAAATCTACTAGCGGACCTTGGCAATGAGCAGTTCTTC.

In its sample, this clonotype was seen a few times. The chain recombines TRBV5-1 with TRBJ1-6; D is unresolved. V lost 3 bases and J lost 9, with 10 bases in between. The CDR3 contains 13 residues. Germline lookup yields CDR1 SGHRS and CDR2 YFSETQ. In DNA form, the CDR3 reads TGCGCCAGCAGCTCCTCCGTGGGTTCACCCCTCCACTTT. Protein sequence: CASSSSVGSPLHF. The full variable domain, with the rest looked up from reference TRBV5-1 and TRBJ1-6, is KAGVTQTPRYLIKTRGQQVTLSCSPISGHRSVSWYQQTPGQGLQFLFEYFSETQRNKGNFPGRFSGRQFSNSRSEMNVSTLELGDSALYLCASSSSVGSPLHFGNGTRLTVT.

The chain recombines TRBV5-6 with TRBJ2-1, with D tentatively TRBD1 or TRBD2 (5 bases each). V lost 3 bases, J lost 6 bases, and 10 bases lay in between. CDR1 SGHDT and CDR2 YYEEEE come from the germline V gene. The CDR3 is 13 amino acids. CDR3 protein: CASSWDLSNEQFF. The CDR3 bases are TGTGCCAGCAGCTGGGACCTGAGCAATGAGCAGTTCTTC.

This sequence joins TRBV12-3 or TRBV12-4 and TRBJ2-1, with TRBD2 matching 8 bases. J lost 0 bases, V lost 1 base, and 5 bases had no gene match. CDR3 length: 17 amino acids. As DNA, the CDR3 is TGTGCCAGCAGTTTAGGGACGGGGGGGAGCTCCTACAATGAGCAGTTCTTC. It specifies CASSLGTGGSSYNEQFF.

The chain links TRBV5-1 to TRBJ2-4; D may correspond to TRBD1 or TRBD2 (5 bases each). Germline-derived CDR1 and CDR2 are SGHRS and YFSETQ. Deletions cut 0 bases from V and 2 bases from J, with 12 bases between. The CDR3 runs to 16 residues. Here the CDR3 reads CASSLDGGGSKNIQYF. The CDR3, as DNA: TGCGCCAGCAGCTTGGATGGTGGGGGATCCAAAAACATTCAGTACTTC. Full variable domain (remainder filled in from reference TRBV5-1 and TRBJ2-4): KAGVTQTPRYLIKTRGQQVTLSCSPISGHRSVSWYQQTPGQGLQFLFEYFSETQRNKGNFPGRFSGRQFSNSRSEMNVSTLELGDSALYLCASSLDGGGSKNIQYFGAGTRLSVL.

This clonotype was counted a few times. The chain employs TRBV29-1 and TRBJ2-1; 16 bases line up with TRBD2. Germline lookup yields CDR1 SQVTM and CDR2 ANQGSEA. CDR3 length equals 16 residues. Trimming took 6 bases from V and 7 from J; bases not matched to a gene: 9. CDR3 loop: CSVVNPGLAGGNEQFF. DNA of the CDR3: TGCAGCGTAGTTAATCCGGGACTAGCGGGGGGGAATGAGCAGTTCTTC.

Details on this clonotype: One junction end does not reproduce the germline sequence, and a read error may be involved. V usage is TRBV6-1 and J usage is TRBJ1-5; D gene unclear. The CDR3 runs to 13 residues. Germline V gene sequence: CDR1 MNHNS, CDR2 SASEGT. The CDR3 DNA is TGTGCCAGCAGTGCTCGGGAGAATCAGTCCCAGCATTTT. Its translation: CASSARENQSQHF.

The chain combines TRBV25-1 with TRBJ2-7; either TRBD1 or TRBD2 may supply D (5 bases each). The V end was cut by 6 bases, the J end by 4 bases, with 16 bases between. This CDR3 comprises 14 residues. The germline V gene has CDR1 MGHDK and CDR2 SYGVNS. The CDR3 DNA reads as TGTGCCAGCAGCGAACAGGAGACGGGGTACGAGCAGTACTTC. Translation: CASSEQETGYEQYF.